This T cell receptor (beta chain) was profiled in a study of control samples from healthy donors and cancer patients. This clone was counted once. Here immunoSEQ multiplex PCR was the method, and the copy in TCRdb shows in-frame clones only, minus some. The profile shows over 200,000 clones, roughly four fifths of them singletons. The sample consisted of PBMCs. This TCR was sampled from a woman aged 55-69 years with lung cancer.

CDR3 protein: CANQQLAGGPSTDTQYF. The DNA for the CDR3 is TGTGCCAACCAACAACTAGCGGGAGGGCCAAGCACAGATACGCAGTATTTT. The chain carries TRBV9 and TRBJ2-3; TRBD2 agrees at 13 bases. Germline CDR1 SGDLS, CDR2 YYNGEE. The CDR3 length is 17 residues. V gave up 9 bases and J gave up 0 bases; unmatched junction bases: 10.